Listed here is a single T cell receptor (beta chain). What it binds is not known. This entry belongs to a study of CD8+ T cells in alopecia areata. Study summary: Scoring of treated patients' severity used the percentage of affected scalp area. Findings of the study overall: As there was one nonresponder, how baseline CD8+ expansion relates to response remains uncertain. Patients shared TCRs less clearly than mice did, possibly for HLA-related reasons.

Regarding treatment: oral pan-JAK inhibitor, 5-10 mg twice daily. Once RNA had been extracted, it was reverse transcribed into cDNA to act as the sequencing template. TCRdb's copy holds only in-frame clones and misses some; the assay was immunoSEQ multiplex PCR. The sample carries 100,000 to 150,000 clones, about 59% recorded once. The clonotype comes from a human donor with alopecia areata. The sequenced sample was CD4+ T cells sorted from blood, obtained at week 4, from a patient treated with tofacitinib.

Here the CDR3 reads CASRPTGLAQETQYF. The CDR3 DNA reads as TGTGCCAGCAGACCGACCGGGCTAGCGCAAGAGACCCAGTACTTC. This chain uses TRBV28 with TRBJ2-5; D possibly corresponds to TRBD2 (6 bases). CDR3 length equals 15 residues. The V end lost 6 bases, the J end lost 2 bases, and 16 bases lay between the germline ends. In germline, CDR1 is MDHEN, CDR2 SYDVKM.